The 30 T cell receptor beta chains below come from one sample, sequenced in a study of blood T cells in healthy people across ages. It was with a sample-barcoded 5' primer and a J-beta primer mix that a second PCR of roughly 7 to 12 cycles was run. TCRdb called the 5' RACE reads again in MiXCR, with one record for every CDR3 protein. The sample has more than 450,000 distinct CDR3 sequences; about 25% are singletons. These same data were also listed under a study on T cells of mothers and their children.

Material: blood. These receptors were obtained from a boy aged 2 to 10 in good health.

The chain is built from TRBV6-5 and TRBJ2-1; TRBD1 or TRBD2 may be the D gene (6 bases each). Trimming stripped 1 base from V and 5 bases from J, with 15 bases between. Germline-derived CDR1 and CDR2 are MNHEY and SVGAGI. The CDR3 is 16 amino acids. CDR3 nucleotide sequence: TGTGCCAGCAGTTACTGGGGGCGGGGAAAGAACAATGAGCAGTTCTTC. Amino acid sequence: CASSYWGRGKNNEQFF.

The gene calls are TRBV14 and TRBJ1-2; D is possibly TRBD1 (5 bases). The germline V gene encodes CDR1 SGHDN and CDR2 FVKESK. The V end was cut by 3 bases, the J end by 5 bases, with 7 bases between. The CDR3 has 12 amino acids. CDR3 protein: CASSQRTYGYTF. The CDR3, as DNA: TGTGCCAGCAGCCAGCGGACATATGGCTACACCTTC.

This clonotype occurred a few times. The J gene is TRBJ2-1, the V gene TRBV18; TRBD2 agrees at 8 bases. There are 16 residues in the CDR3. The J segment lost 3 bases and the V segment lost 1 base, leaving 5 bases of the junction unmatched. Germline CDR1 and CDR2: KGHSH and LQKENI. For the CDR3, the DNA is TGTGCCAGCTCACCACTAGCGGGATCGGTCTACAATGAGCAGTTCTTC. Protein: CASSPLAGSVYNEQFF.

The rearrangement uses TRBV12-3 or TRBV12-4 and TRBJ2-3, with D perhaps matching TRBD2 (5 bases). Trimming left V 2 bases short and J 3 bases short, with 9 bases between. The CDR3 spans 14 residues. CDR3 in amino acids: CASSLYGRTDTQYF. DNA for the CDR3: TGTGCCAGCAGTTTATATGGGAGAACAGATACGCAGTATTTT.

This chain connects TRBV3-1 to TRBJ1-4; D is undetermined. V was shortened by 1 base and J by 7 bases, with 16 bases between the two germline ends. Per germline, CDR1 LGHDT and CDR2 YNNKEL (reference sequence). This CDR3 is built from 16 residues. The CDR3 bases are TGTGCCAGCAGCCAAGCGCGGGTCACTCCTCTTGAAAAACTGTTTTTT. Protein: CASSQARVTPLEKLFF.

The gene calls are TRBV5-4 and TRBJ2-3; no clear D. This CDR3 contains 13 residues. The V and J ends lost 4 bases and 2 bases respectively, with 8 bases between them. Germline V gene lookup returns CDR1 SGHNT and CDR2 YYREEE (reference sequence). CDR3 amino acids: CASSPPVTDTQYF. CDR3 DNA: TGTGCCAGCAGCCCCCCCGTCACAGATACGCAGTATTTT.

This clonotype appeared a few times. The chain uses TRBV20-1 and TRBJ2-7, with 7 nucleotides matching TRBD1. The junction had 13 bases not matched to a gene; V was cut back by 5 bases and J by 6 bases. Germline loops: CDR1 DFQATT, CDR2 SNEGSKA (reference sequence). The CDR3 has 14 residues. In nucleotides, the CDR3 is TGCAGTGCTCCGTTCTGGGACAGTCCATTCGAGCAGTACTTC. Protein sequence: CSAPFWDSPFEQYF.

This clonotype was counted at least ten times. The chain links TRBV7-2 to TRBJ2-5; 8 nucleotides agree with TRBD2. V lost 3 bases and J lost 3; bases outside the gene matches: 6. The CDR3 consists of 15 residues. Germline V gene lookup returns CDR1 SGHTA and CDR2 FQGNSA. The DNA of the CDR3 is TGTGCCAGCAGCTTCGGGGGGGGAATAAAAGAGACCCAGTACTTC. It is translated as CASSFGGGIKETQYF. The whole variable domain, filled in from reference TRBV7-2 and TRBJ2-5, reads GAGVSQSPSNKVTEKGKDVELRCDPISGHTALYWYRQSLGQGLEFLIYFQGNSAPDKSGLPSDRFSAERTGGSVSTLTIQRTQQEDSAVYLCASSFGGGIKETQYFGPGTRLLVL.

This clonotype was found a few times. CDR3: CASSSGTSAEQYF. In DNA, the CDR3 is TGTGCCAGCAGCTCCGGGACTAGCGCCGAGCAGTACTTC. The chain is built from TRBV7-8 and TRBJ2-5; 10 bases line up with TRBD2. The J call could be wrong; TRBJ2-7 is a better fit for the DNA end. Looked up from germline, CDR1 is SGHVS and CDR2 is FQNEAQ. This CDR3 has 13 residues.

The V gene is TRBV10-3, the J gene TRBJ1-2; D not resolved. The V end lost 4 bases, the J end lost 6 bases, and 12 bases lay between the germline ends. The CDR3 length is 13 residues. The germline gives CDR1 ENHRY, CDR2 SYGVKD. The CDR3 loop is CAISVLGTDGYTF. The CDR3 nucleotides read TGTGCCATCAGTGTCCTGGGCACCGATGGCTACACCTTC.

The gene calls are TRBV29-1 and TRBJ2-4; TRBD2 aligns across 12 bases. The CDR3 length is 17 residues. Losses at the gene ends were 4 bases for V and 2 bases for J; bases not matched to a gene: 9. Germline CDR1 reads SQVTM; CDR2 reads ANQGSEA. CDR3 region: CSVAASGGEGTKNIQYF. The CDR3 DNA follows: TGCAGCGTTGCAGCTAGCGGGGGGGAGGGGACCAAAAACATTCAGTACTTC.

This clonotype was detected a few times. This rearrangement joins TRBV20-1 to TRBJ2-5; 9 bases are shared with TRBD1. TRBJ2-7 explains the end of the DNA better; the J call may be wrong. The CDR3 runs to 14 residues. Per germline, CDR1 DFQATT and CDR2 SNEGSKA (reference sequence). CDR3 residues: CSAIPRTGVYEQYF. The CDR3 coding sequence is TGCAGTGCCATCCCAAGGACAGGGGTCTACGAGCAGTACTTC.

This clonotype was observed a handful of times. The chain uses TRBV20-1 and TRBJ2-5; D may be TRBD1 (6 bases). The J call is in doubt because the DNA end fits TRBJ2-1 better. This CDR3 has 16 amino acids. Per germline, CDR1 DFQATT and CDR2 SNEGSKA (reference sequence). CDR3 sequence (DNA): TGCAGTGCTAGTGTTACTGGGACAACCGCATACAATGAGCAGTTCTTC. Its protein product is CSASVTGTTAYNEQFF.

The chain couples TRBV7-6 to TRBJ2-1, with TRBD1 matching over 12 bases. This CDR3 region has 14 residues. After removal of 5 bases from V and 8 bases from J, the junction contained 4 bases not matched to a gene. CDR1 is SGHVS and CDR2 is FNYEAQ in the germline V gene. CDR3 sequence: CASSPGQGAHEQFF. CDR3 coding DNA: TGTGCCAGCAGCCCGGGACAGGGGGCCCATGAGCAGTTCTTC. Filled out from reference TRBV7-6 and TRBJ2-1, the complete variable domain reads GAGVSQSPRYKVTKRGQDVALRCDPISGHVSLYWYRQALGQGPEFLTYFNYEAQQDKSGLPNDRFSAERPEGSISTLTIQRTEQRDSAMYRCASSPGQGAHEQFFGPGTRLTVL.

This chain uses TRBV16 with TRBJ1-2; TRBD1 aligns across 9 bases. The germline gives CDR1 KGHSY, CDR2 FQNENV. Trimming removed 5 bases from V and 6 bases from J; junction bases left unmatched: 16. This CDR3 has 17 amino acids. The CDR3 here is CASSGGQGPLPIDGYTF. The CDR3 DNA follows: TGTGCCAGCAGCGGGGGACAGGGTCCGTTACCTATAGATGGCTACACCTTC.

This chain joins TRBV7-6 and TRBJ1-6, with D tentatively TRBD1 (6 bases). CDR1 and CDR2 from the germline V gene are SGHVS and FNYEAQ. V was pared by 2 bases and J by 10 bases, with 15 bases between. This CDR3 has 15 amino acids. The DNA for the CDR3 is TGTGCCAGCAGCTTAACCCTCAGGGGCCGCTCACCCCTCCACTTT. Encoded protein: CASSLTLRGRSPLHF.

A few counts support this clonotype. CDR3 amino acids: CASSFRPGTDTQYF. CDR3 sequence (DNA): TGTGCCAGCAGTTTCCGGCCCGGCACAGATACGCAGTATTTT. This chain uses TRBV12-3 or TRBV12-4 with TRBJ2-3; D is uncertain. Trimming stripped 3 bases from V and 1 base from J, with 8 bases between. CDR3 size: 14 residues.

This clonotype was seen a few times. CDR3 sequence: CASIFGTEAFF. CDR3 bases: TGTGCCAGTATATTCGGTACTGAAGCTTTCTTT. The rearrangement uses TRBV19 and TRBJ1-1; unclear D gene. This CDR3 comprises 11 residues. V was trimmed by 7 bases and J by 5 bases, leaving 8 bases between them. CDR1 is LNHDA and CDR2 is SQIVND in the germline V gene (reference sequence).

This clonotype was detected a few times. The chain has TRBV3-1 and TRBJ2-1, with 8 bases fitting TRBD1. The trim removed 0 bases at V and 8 bases at J, leaving 6 bases unmatched. Germline assignment: CDR1 LGHDT and CDR2 YNNKEL (reference sequence). This CDR3 region has 15 residues. CDR3 bases: TGTGCCAGCAGCCAAGACACAGGGGGATACGATGAGCAGTTCTTC. Its translation is CASSQDTGGYDEQFF.

The V gene is TRBV15, the J gene TRBJ2-5, with 8 bases that match TRBD1. The better agreement between TRBJ2-7 and the DNA end casts doubt on the J call. CDR3 length equals 15 residues. CDR1 LNHNV and CDR2 YYDKDF come from the germline V gene (reference sequence). CDR3: CATSRETGDPDEQYF. The CDR3 DNA reads TGTGCCACCAGCAGAGAGACAGGGGATCCGGACGAGCAGTACTTC.

The chain has TRBV11-2 and TRBJ2-3, with D maybe TRBD1 (5 bases). CDR1 is SGHAT and CDR2 is FQNNGV in the germline V gene. V was clipped by 0 bases and J by 0 bases, with 7 bases between them. The CDR3 covers 15 residues. CDR3 sequence reads: CASSLDPGSTDTQYF. The CDR3 region has the DNA TGTGCCAGCAGCTTAGACCCAGGGAGCACAGATACGCAGTATTTT.

The chain carries TRBV6-1 and TRBJ2-3; D gene unclear. The CDR3 sequence is 13 residues long. Per germline, CDR1 MNHNS and CDR2 SASEGT. The ends were cut back, 5 bases at V and 0 bases at J, with 6 bases in the middle. CDR3 DNA: TGTGCCAGCAGTATACAGAGCACAGATACGCAGTATTTT. Its translation is CASSIQSTDTQYF.

In this sample, this clonotype turned up many times. This rearrangement joins TRBV27 to TRBJ1-5; a possible D gene is TRBD1 (6 bases). Germline CDR1 and CDR2: MNHEY and SMNVEV (reference sequence). The CDR3 consists of 16 residues. Trimming removed 6 bases from V and 0 bases from J, with 15 bases in between. The CDR3 reads CASRGGQTNSNQPQHF. Here the CDR3 DNA reads TGTGCCAGCAGGGGAGGACAGACTAATAGCAATCAGCCCCAGCATTTT.

The rearrangement uses TRBV10-2 and TRBJ2-1, with TRBD2 matching 9 bases. The DNA matches TRBJ2-7 better at its end, which makes the J call doubtful. Germline CDR1 is WSHSY and CDR2 is SAAADI. This CDR3 is 14 amino acids long. The CDR3 bases are TGCGCCAGCAGTGCTCGGAGCGGGGGGTACGAGCAGTACTTC. As protein: CASSARSGGYEQYF.

This clonotype was counted a few times. The chain couples TRBV4-3 to TRBJ2-5, with 7 bases fitting TRBD2. The V and J ends lost 0 bases and 1 base, in that order; junction bases with no gene match: 14. The CDR3 consists of 19 residues. Germline V gives CDR1 LGHNA, CDR2 YSLEER. CDR3 coding DNA: TGCGCCAGCAGCCAAGATTTCGGGAGGACCCTCGCCCGCCAAGAGACCCAGTACTTC. Its translation: CASSQDFGRTLARQETQYF.

This chain uses TRBV20-1 with TRBJ2-7; 9 bases align to TRBD2. Germline V lookup: CDR1 DFQATT, CDR2 SNEGSKA (reference sequence). The CDR3 covers 14 residues. V lost 6 bases to trimming and J lost 4 bases; unmatched junction nucleotides: 10. CDR3 sequence reads: CSAPTAGGRYEQYF. The CDR3 DNA is TGCAGTGCGCCCACCGCGGGAGGGCGGTACGAGCAGTACTTC.

The rearrangement uses TRBV5-1 and TRBJ2-5; D is unclear. Trimming took off 4 bases at V and 4 bases at J, with 14 bases between the two ends. Germline-derived CDR1 and CDR2 are SGHRS and YFSETQ. This CDR3 is 14 amino acids long. The CDR3 DNA reads as TGCGCCAGCAGCCAGGACGGACGAGCAGAGACCCAGTACTTC. Encoded protein: CASSQDGRAETQYF.

The chain is built from TRBV20-1 and TRBJ2-7, with D possibly TRBD1 on 5 matching bases. V was trimmed by 4 bases and J by 6 bases, leaving 13 bases between them. The CDR3 covers 12 residues. Germline CDR1 is DFQATT and CDR2 is SNEGSKA (reference sequence). The CDR3 DNA follows: TGCAGTGCTAAGGGGTTCTGGGGCGAGCAGTACTTC. It translates to CSAKGFWGEQYF.

The chain is built from TRBV6-2 or TRBV6-3 and TRBJ2-7; unclear D gene. This CDR3 has 13 amino acids. Germline V gene sequence: CDR1 MNHEY, CDR2 SVGEGT. The V end lost 6 bases, the J end lost 3 bases, and 12 bases lay between the germline ends. CDR3 sequence reads: CASSSTRIYEQYF. The DNA of the CDR3 is TGTGCCAGCAGCTCCACAAGGATCTACGAGCAGTACTTC.

DNA for the CDR3: TGTGCCAGCAGTTTTATCCCCCCAAGGGCAGGGGGCCTCTACGAGCAGTACTTC. Translation gives CASSFIPPRAGGLYEQYF. The chain uses TRBV27 and TRBJ2-7; 8 bases are shared with TRBD1. Germline CDR1 reads MNHEY; CDR2 reads SMNVEV (reference sequence). This CDR3 contains 18 residues. With 3 bases clipped from V and 3 bases from J, the junction kept 16 bases outside the gene matches.